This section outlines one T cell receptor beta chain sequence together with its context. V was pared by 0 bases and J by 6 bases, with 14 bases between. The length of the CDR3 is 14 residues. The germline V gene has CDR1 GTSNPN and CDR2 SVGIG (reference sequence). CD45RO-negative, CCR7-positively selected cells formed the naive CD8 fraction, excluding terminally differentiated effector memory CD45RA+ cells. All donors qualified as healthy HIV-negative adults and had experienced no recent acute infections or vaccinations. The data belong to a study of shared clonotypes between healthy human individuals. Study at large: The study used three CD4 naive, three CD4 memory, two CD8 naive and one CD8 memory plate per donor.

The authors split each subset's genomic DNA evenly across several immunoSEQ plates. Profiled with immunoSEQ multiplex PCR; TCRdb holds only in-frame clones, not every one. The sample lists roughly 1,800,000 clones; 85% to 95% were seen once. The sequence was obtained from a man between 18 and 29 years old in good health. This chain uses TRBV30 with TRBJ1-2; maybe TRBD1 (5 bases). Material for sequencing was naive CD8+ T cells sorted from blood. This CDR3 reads CAWSVGAGLDGYTF. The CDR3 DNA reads TGTGCCTGGAGTGTAGGAGCAGGGCTCGATGGCTACACCTTC.